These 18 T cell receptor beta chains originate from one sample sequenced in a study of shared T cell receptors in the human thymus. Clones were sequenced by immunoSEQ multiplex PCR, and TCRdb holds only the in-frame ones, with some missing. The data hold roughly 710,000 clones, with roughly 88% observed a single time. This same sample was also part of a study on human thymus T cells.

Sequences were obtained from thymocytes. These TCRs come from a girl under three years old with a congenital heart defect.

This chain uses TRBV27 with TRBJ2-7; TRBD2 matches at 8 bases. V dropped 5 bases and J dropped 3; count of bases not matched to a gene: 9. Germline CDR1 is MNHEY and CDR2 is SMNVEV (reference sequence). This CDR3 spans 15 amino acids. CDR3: CASSPRLAKLYEQYF. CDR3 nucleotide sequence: TGTGCCAGCAGTCCCAGACTAGCGAAACTCTACGAGCAGTACTTC.

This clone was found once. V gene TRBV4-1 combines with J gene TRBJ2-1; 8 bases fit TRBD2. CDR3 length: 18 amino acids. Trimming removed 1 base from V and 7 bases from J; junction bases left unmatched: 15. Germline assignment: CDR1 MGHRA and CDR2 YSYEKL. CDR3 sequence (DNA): TGCGCCAGCAGCCAAGCCCTTTCCGGGACTAGGGGGGAGAATGAGCAGTTCTTC. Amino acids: CASSQALSGTRGENEQFF.

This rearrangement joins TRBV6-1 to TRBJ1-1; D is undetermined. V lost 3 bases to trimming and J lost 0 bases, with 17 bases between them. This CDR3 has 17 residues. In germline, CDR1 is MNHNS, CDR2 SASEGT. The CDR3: CASSDPEGAVMNTEAFF. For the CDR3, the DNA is TGTGCCAGCAGTGACCCGGAGGGCGCGGTGATGAACACTGAAGCTTTCTTT.

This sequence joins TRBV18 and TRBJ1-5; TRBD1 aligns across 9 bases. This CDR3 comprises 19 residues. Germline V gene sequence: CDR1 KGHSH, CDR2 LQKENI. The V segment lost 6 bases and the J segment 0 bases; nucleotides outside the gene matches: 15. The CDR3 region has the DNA TGTGCCAGCTCGAACCAGAGGACAGGGGAATCCTATAGCAATCAGCCCCAGCATTTT. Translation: CASSNQRTGESYSNQPQHF.

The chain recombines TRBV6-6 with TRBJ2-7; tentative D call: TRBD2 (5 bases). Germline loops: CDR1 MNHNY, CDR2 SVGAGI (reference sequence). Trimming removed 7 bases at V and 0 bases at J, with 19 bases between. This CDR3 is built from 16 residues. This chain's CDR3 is CASTPTPGLLSYEQYF. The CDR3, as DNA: TGTGCCAGCACCCCTACACCGGGATTACTCTCCTACGAGCAGTACTTC.

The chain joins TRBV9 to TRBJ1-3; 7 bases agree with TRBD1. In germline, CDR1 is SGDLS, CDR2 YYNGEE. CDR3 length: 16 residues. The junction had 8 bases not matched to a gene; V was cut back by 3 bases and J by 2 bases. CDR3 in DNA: TGTGCCAGCAGCGGACGACAGGGCCGCCCTGGAAACACCATATATTTT. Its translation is CASSGRQGRPGNTIYF.

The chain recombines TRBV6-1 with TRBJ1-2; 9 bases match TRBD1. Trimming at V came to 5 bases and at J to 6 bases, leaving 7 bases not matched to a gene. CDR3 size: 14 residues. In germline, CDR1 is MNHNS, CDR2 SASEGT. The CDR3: CASSFNRGLNGYTF. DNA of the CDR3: TGTGCCAGCAGTTTTAACAGGGGGCTTAATGGCTACACCTTC.

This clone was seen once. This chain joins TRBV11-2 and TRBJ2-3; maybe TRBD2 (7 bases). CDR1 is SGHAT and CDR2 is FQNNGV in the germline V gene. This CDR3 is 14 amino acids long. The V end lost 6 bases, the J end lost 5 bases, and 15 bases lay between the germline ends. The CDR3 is CASSGGAAGDTQYF. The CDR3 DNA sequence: TGTGCCAGCAGTGGGGGGGCTGCAGGAGATACGCAGTATTTT.

The CDR3 protein is CASHSYKTGGPSTEAFF. DNA for the CDR3: TGTGCCAGCCACTCTTACAAGACAGGGGGGCCTAGCACTGAAGCTTTCTTT. V and J are TRBV7-2 and TRBJ1-1, with 9 bases identical to TRBD1. CDR3 length: 17 residues. The V gene's germline CDR1 is SGHTA and CDR2 FQGNSA. After removal of 8 bases from V and 4 bases from J, the junction contained 17 bases not matched to a gene.

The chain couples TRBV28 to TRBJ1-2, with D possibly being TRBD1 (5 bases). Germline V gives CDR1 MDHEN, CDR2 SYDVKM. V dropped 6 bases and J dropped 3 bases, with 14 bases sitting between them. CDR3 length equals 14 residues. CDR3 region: CASSLGEQHYGYTF. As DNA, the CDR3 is TGTGCCAGCAGCCTAGGGGAACAACACTATGGCTACACCTTC.

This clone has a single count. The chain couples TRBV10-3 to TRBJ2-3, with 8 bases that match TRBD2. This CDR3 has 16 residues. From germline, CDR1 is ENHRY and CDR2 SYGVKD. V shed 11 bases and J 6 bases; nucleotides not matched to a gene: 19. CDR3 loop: CAARSSGLEGADTQYF. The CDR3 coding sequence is TGTGCCGCCAGGTCCTCGGGACTAGAGGGAGCGGATACGCAGTATTTT.

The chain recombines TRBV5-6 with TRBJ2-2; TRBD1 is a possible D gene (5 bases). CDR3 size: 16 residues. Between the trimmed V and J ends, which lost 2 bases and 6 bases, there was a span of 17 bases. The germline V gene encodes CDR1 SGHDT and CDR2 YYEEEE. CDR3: CASSFQGGVNAGELFF. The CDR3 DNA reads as TGTGCCAGCAGCTTTCAGGGTGGCGTTAACGCCGGGGAGCTGTTTTTT.

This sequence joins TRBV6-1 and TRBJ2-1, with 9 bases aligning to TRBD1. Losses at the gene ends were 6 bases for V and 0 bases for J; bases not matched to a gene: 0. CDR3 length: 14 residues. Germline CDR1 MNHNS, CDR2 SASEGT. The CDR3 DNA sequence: TGTGCCAGCAGACAGGGGGCCTCCTACAATGAGCAGTTCTTC. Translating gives CASRQGASYNEQFF.

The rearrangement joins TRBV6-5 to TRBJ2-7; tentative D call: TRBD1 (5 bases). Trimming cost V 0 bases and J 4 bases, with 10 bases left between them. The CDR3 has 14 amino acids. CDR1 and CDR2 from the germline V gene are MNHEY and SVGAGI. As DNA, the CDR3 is TGTGCCAGCAGTTACTCAGGGGCTCGGTACGAGCAGTACTTC. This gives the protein CASSYSGARYEQYF.

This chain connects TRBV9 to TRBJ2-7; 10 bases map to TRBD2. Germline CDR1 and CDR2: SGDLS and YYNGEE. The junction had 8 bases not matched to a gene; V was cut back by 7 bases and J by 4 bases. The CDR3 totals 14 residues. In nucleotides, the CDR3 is TGTGCCAGCTCTCCTGGACTAGCGGTTTACGAGCAGTACTTC. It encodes CASSPGLAVYEQYF.

In DNA, the CDR3 is TGCAGCGTGGATAACCCCGGGGACTATGGCTACACCTTC. This sequence encodes CSVDNPGDYGYTF. V usage is TRBV29-1 and J usage is TRBJ1-2; D is unclear. The CDR3 length is 13 residues. The V end lost 6 bases, the J end lost 3 bases, and 14 bases lay between the germline ends. CDR1 is SQVTM and CDR2 is ANQGSEA in the germline V gene.

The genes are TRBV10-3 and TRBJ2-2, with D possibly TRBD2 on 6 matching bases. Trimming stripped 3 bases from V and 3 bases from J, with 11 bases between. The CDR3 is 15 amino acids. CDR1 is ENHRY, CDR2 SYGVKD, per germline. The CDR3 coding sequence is TGTGCCATCAGTGATCGGGGGAACCACACCGGGGAGCTGTTTTTT. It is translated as CAISDRGNHTGELFF.

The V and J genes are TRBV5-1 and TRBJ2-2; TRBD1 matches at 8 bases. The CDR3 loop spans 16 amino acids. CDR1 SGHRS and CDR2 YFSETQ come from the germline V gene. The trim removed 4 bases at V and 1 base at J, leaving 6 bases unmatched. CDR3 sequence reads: CASSHWGTGNTGELFF. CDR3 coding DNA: TGCGCCAGCAGCCATTGGGGGACAGGGAACACCGGGGAGCTGTTTTTT.